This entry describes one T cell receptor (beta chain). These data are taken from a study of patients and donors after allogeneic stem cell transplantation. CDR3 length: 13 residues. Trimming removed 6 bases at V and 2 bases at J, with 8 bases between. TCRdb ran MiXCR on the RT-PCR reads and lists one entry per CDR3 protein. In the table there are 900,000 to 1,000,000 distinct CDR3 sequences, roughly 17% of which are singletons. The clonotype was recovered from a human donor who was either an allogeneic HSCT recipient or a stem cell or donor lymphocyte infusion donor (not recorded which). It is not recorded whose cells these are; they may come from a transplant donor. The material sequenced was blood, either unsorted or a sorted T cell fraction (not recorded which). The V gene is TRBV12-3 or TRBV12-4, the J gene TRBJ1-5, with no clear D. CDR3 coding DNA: TGTGCCAGCAGAGGGTTGGGCAATCAGCCCCAGCATTTT. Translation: CASRGLGNQPQHF.